Shown below are 31 T cell receptor beta chains from a single sample sequenced in a study of blood T cell repertoires in COVID-19. The repertoire was sequenced with immunoSEQ multiplex PCR; TCRdb's copy has only in-frame clones and lacks some. The table records just over 95,000 clones, approximately 90% of them present only once. The sequenced sample consisted of peripheral blood. These receptors were obtained from a man aged 55 to 70 with acute or convalescent COVID-19.

The V and J genes are TRBV18 and TRBJ1-2, with TRBD1 matching over 7 bases. This CDR3 has 15 residues. Germline assignment: CDR1 KGHSH and CDR2 LQKENI. V lost 3 bases to trimming and J lost 4 bases; unmatched junction nucleotides: 8. The CDR3 coding sequence is TGTGCCAGCTCACCCGGACAGGAACCTGCCTATGGCTACACCTTC. This sequence encodes CASSPGQEPAYGYTF. The full variable domain, in which reference TRBV18 and TRBJ1-2 provide the parts outside the CDR3, is NAGVMQNPRHLVRRRGQEARLRCSPMKGHSHVYWYRQLPEEGLKFMVYLQKENIIDESGMPKERFSAEFPKEGPSILRIQQVVRGDSAAYFCASSPGQEPAYGYTFGSGTRLTVV.

The chain couples TRBV12-3 or TRBV12-4 to TRBJ1-2; D gene ambiguous. Deletions cut 5 bases from V and 3 bases from J, with 10 bases between. CDR3 length: 13 amino acids. CDR3 amino acids: CASSPSGDYGYTF. In DNA form, the CDR3 reads TGTGCCAGCAGTCCTTCGGGAGACTATGGCTACACCTTC.

The J gene is TRBJ2-1, the V gene TRBV30, with D possibly TRBD2 on 6 matching bases. Per the germline V gene, CDR1 is GTSNPN and CDR2 is SVGIG (reference sequence). Trimming shortened V by 0 bases and J by 6 bases, and 12 bases separated the two germline ends. CDR3 length: 14 residues. CDR3 sequence reads: CAWSVGTSINEQFF. The DNA for the CDR3 is TGTGCCTGGAGTGTAGGGACTTCCATCAATGAGCAGTTCTTC.

This chain joins TRBV5-1 and TRBJ2-3; 8 bases are shared with TRBD2. The CDR3 spans 16 residues. Unmatched junction bases numbered 7, after V lost 4 bases and J lost 0 bases. Germline V gene data show CDR1 as SGHRS and CDR2 as YFSETQ. The CDR3 DNA reads TGCGCCAGCAGCCCGGCGGGAGGAAGAAGCACAGATACGCAGTATTTT. Encoded protein: CASSPAGGRSTDTQYF.

The gene calls are TRBV18 and TRBJ1-4; no definite D call. This CDR3 has 15 residues. V was clipped by 5 bases and J by 0 bases, with 10 bases between them. Looked up from germline, CDR1 is KGHSH and CDR2 is LQKENI. This CDR3 is CASSSDLATNEKLFF. The DNA for the CDR3 is TGTGCCAGCTCATCGGACTTGGCAACTAATGAAAAACTGTTTTTT.

This clone was detected only a few times. The chain has TRBV6-5 and TRBJ2-3; D perhaps matches TRBD2 (5 bases). From germline, CDR1 is MNHEY and CDR2 SVGAGI. The germline V and J ends were trimmed by 6 bases and 3 bases, with 13 bases remaining between them. The CDR3 loop spans 14 amino acids. CDR3: CASRPPGRTDTQYF. For the CDR3, the DNA is TGTGCCAGCAGGCCCCCGGGAAGGACAGATACGCAGTATTTT.

This chain links TRBV10-3 with TRBJ1-6, with 9 bases matching TRBD1. Germline lookup yields CDR1 ENHRY and CDR2 SYGVKD. The trim removed 8 bases at V and 7 bases at J, leaving 3 bases unmatched. The CDR3 has 13 residues. The CDR3: CAIGDRENSPLHF. CDR3 bases: TGTGCCATCGGGGACAGGGAGAATTCACCCCTCCACTTT.

The gene calls are TRBV7-8 and TRBJ2-5; D perhaps matches TRBD1 (5 bases). Per the germline V gene, CDR1 is SGHVS and CDR2 is FQNEAQ. The ends were cut back, 5 bases at V and 4 bases at J, with 11 bases in the middle. CDR3 size: 13 residues. The CDR3 sequence: CASSLGQAETQYF. CDR3 nucleotide sequence: TGTGCCAGCAGCCTAGGACAAGCAGAGACCCAGTACTTC.

This clone was seen a handful of times. This rearrangement joins TRBV13 to TRBJ2-1; D is possibly TRBD1 (5 bases). V was trimmed by 0 bases and J by 7 bases, leaving 10 bases between them. This CDR3 has 14 amino acids. Germline V gene data show CDR1 as PRHDT and CDR2 as FYEKMQ (reference sequence). The CDR3 region has the DNA TGTGCCAGCAGCTTAGGGCAGGGTTTGAATGAGCAGTTCTTC. As protein: CASSLGQGLNEQFF.

The chain recombines TRBV11-2 with TRBJ2-3, with D perhaps TRBD1 (5 bases). The V gene's germline CDR1 is SGHAT and CDR2 FQNNGV. The CDR3 contains 11 residues. Trimming pared 5 bases from V and 6 bases from J, leaving 6 bases between. The CDR3 is CASSRQDTQYF. The DNA for the CDR3 is TGTGCCAGCAGCCGACAGGATACGCAGTATTTT.

The chain links TRBV10-1 to TRBJ1-6, with 7 bases that match TRBD1. Germline V gives CDR1 WNHNN, CDR2 SYGVQD (reference sequence). With 4 bases clipped from V and 6 bases from J, the junction kept 3 bases outside the gene matches. This CDR3 is built from 14 residues. The CDR3 region is CASSGGTVNSPLHF. The CDR3 coding sequence is TGCGCCAGCAGTGGGGGGACAGTTAATTCACCCCTCCACTTT.

The gene calls are TRBV18 and TRBJ1-5; possible D gene TRBD1, 5 bases. The germline V and J ends were trimmed by 2 bases and 5 bases, with 16 bases remaining between them. This CDR3 comprises 16 residues. Per germline, CDR1 KGHSH and CDR2 LQKENI. This chain's CDR3 is CASSPYGGGLDQPQHF. In nucleotides, the CDR3 is TGTGCCAGCTCACCATACGGGGGAGGGCTTGATCAGCCCCAGCATTTT.

The chain couples TRBV5-1 to TRBJ1-1, with 9 bases matching TRBD1. Germline loops: CDR1 SGHRS, CDR2 YFSETQ. This CDR3 region has 17 residues. The trim removed 2 bases at V and 1 base at J, leaving 9 bases unmatched. The CDR3 DNA is TGCGCCAGCAGCTTAGGGACAGGGACGTTTACGAACACTGAAGCTTTCTTT. Translated, it gives CASSLGTGTFTNTEAFF.

This chain connects TRBV2 to TRBJ2-7; perhaps TRBD1 as D (5 bases). Trimming took 7 bases from V and 0 from J, leaving 13 bases between them. Germline V CDR1 and CDR2: SNHLY, FYNNEI. The CDR3 is 14 residues long. CDR3 DNA: TGTGCCAGCAACGCTGACCAGGGCTCCTACGAGCAGTACTTC. This encodes CASNADQGSYEQYF.

The rearrangement joins TRBV4-1 to TRBJ1-3; TRBD1 matches 7 bases. Germline V gene sequence: CDR1 MGHRA, CDR2 YSYEKL. This CDR3 spans 20 amino acids. The V gene end was trimmed by 0 bases and the J gene end by 3 bases; junction bases not matched to a gene: 17. The CDR3 is CASSQDYDRARQRSGNTIYF. The CDR3 DNA reads as TGCGCCAGCAGCCAAGATTACGACAGGGCTAGACAGCGAAGTGGAAACACCATATATTTT.

The chain combines TRBV19 with TRBJ1-5; maybe TRBD1 (6 bases). Trimming removed 3 bases at V and 7 bases at J, with 13 bases between. Germline V gene lookup returns CDR1 LNHDA and CDR2 SQIVND (reference sequence). CDR3 size: 14 residues. The DNA for the CDR3 is TGTGCCAGTAGTATGGTGGGGGCAGGACAGCCCCAGCATTTT. Translated: CASSMVGAGQPQHF.

V gene TRBV19 combines with J gene TRBJ1-6, with 7 bases fitting TRBD1. Germline V gene sequence: CDR1 LNHDA, CDR2 SQIVND (reference sequence). This CDR3 contains 17 residues. Trimming removed 8 bases from V and 0 bases from J; junction bases left unmatched: 10. CDR3 sequence reads: CASSRDSRLSYNSPLHF. In DNA form, the CDR3 reads TGTGCCAGTTCTAGGGACAGCCGTCTCTCCTATAATTCACCCCTCCACTTT.

The V gene is TRBV28, the J gene TRBJ1-3; TRBD1 is a possible D gene (5 bases). The CDR3 contains 14 residues. CDR1 and CDR2 from the germline V gene are MDHEN and SYDVKM. V shed 7 bases and J shed 2 bases, with 12 bases lying between them. CDR3 sequence: CASTRVVAGNTIYF. The CDR3 region has the DNA TGTGCCAGCACCAGGGTAGTGGCTGGAAACACCATATATTTT.

The chain recombines TRBV7-2 with TRBJ1-2; 7 bases are a match to TRBD1. Germline V gene data show CDR1 as SGHTA and CDR2 as FQGNSA. The CDR3 extends over 14 amino acids. The J segment lost 4 bases and the V segment lost 4 bases, leaving 6 bases of the junction unmatched. The CDR3 sequence: CASSSTTGVYGYTF. The CDR3 DNA sequence: TGTGCCAGCAGCTCCACCACAGGGGTCTATGGCTACACCTTC.

The gene calls are TRBV3-1 (or the pseudogene TRBV3-2) and TRBJ1-2; possible D gene TRBD1, 5 bases. CDR1 LGHDT and CDR2 YNNKEL come from the germline V gene (reference sequence). V lost 0 bases and J 7 bases, leaving 12 bases between the germline ends. The CDR3 extends over 14 amino acids. The CDR3 nucleotides are TGTGCCAGCAGCCAAGAGCAGGGTCTCAGTGGCTACACCTTC. As protein: CASSQEQGLSGYTF.

This clone has only one observation. The J gene is TRBJ2-2, the V gene TRBV29-1, with TRBD1 as a possible D gene (6 bases). The V and J ends lost 4 bases and 5 bases respectively, with 17 bases between them. Germline V lookup: CDR1 SQVTM, CDR2 ANQGSEA. CDR3 length: 15 amino acids. CDR3 sequence: CSVGSGVTGTGELFF. The CDR3 coding sequence is TGCAGCGTTGGATCAGGGGTCACGGGGACCGGGGAGCTGTTTTTT.

V is TRBV5-5 and J is TRBJ1-1, with TRBD1 matching over 7 bases. This CDR3 contains 16 residues. With V trimmed by 1 base and J by 2 bases, 8 bases remained unmatched. Germline values: CDR1 SGHKS, CDR2 YYEKEE (reference sequence). The CDR3 nucleotides are TGTGCCAGCAGCTTGCTTTTTGGGACAGTCAACACTGAAGCTTTCTTT. This codes for CASSLLFGTVNTEAFF. Supplemented by reference TRBV5-5 and TRBJ1-1, the full variable domain reads DAGVTQSPTHLIKTRGQQVTLRCSPISGHKSVSWYQQVLGQGPQFIFQYYEKEERGRGNFPDRFSARQFPNYSSELNVNALLLGDSALYLCASSLLFGTVNTEAFFGQGTRLTVV.

The V and J genes are TRBV29-1 and TRBJ1-2; maybe TRBD1 (5 bases). V lost 8 bases and J lost 2, with 15 bases in between. Looked up from germline, CDR1 is SQVTM and CDR2 is ANQGSEA. The CDR3 totals 13 residues. CDR3 nucleotide sequence: TGCAGCTGGGGGGAACGGGGGAACTATGGCTACACCTTC. The encoded protein is CSWGERGNYGYTF.

The genes are TRBV29-1 and TRBJ1-1; weak D call: TRBD1 (5 bases). The germline CDR1 and CDR2 sequences are SQVTM and ANQGSEA. Deletions cut 4 bases from V and 4 bases from J, with 10 bases between. CDR3 length: 12 amino acids. CDR3: CSVAGGGTEAFF. CDR3 coding DNA: TGCAGCGTTGCGGGGGGAGGCACTGAAGCTTTCTTT.

The chain links TRBV5-4 to TRBJ1-2, with 7 bases identical to TRBD1. The CDR3 is 16 amino acids. Germline V gene sequence: CDR1 SGHNT, CDR2 YYREEE (reference sequence). V gave up 2 bases and J gave up 7 bases; unmatched junction bases: 14. The CDR3 DNA follows: TGTGCCAGCAGCTTCGGGACAGCCCTCGCTCCCCTTGGCTACACCTTC. It encodes CASSFGTALAPLGYTF.

The rearrangement joins TRBV6-5 to TRBJ1-5, with D hard to call. The CDR3 has 13 amino acids. V was cut by 5 bases and J by 6 bases, with 11 bases left in between. Germline V CDR1 and CDR2: MNHEY, SVGAGI. Written as DNA, the CDR3 is TGTGCCAGCAGTCGGGATGGTGGTCAGCCCCAGCATTTT. This encodes CASSRDGGQPQHF.

This clone was detected a few times. V is TRBV12-5 and J is TRBJ1-5, with 7 bases matching TRBD1. This CDR3 spans 18 amino acids. Losses at the gene ends were 2 bases for V and 3 bases for J; bases not matched to a gene: 13. The V gene's germline CDR1 is LGHNT and CDR2 FRNRAP. In nucleotides, the CDR3 is TGTGCTAGTGGTTTGATTTCGACCACAGGGGACCCCAATCAGCCCCAGCATTTT. Translated: CASGLISTTGDPNQPQHF.

This clone was counted once. This chain connects TRBV7-9 to TRBJ2-2; D is unresolved. Germline V gives CDR1 SEHNR, CDR2 FQNEAQ (reference sequence). CDR3 length: 16 amino acids. Between the trimmed V and J ends, which lost 5 bases and 4 bases, there was a span of 17 bases. CDR3 in DNA: TGTGCCAGCAGCATAAACCGGGTCCAGATCACCGGGGAGCTGTTTTTT. Translation gives CASSINRVQITGELFF.

Here the CDR3 DNA reads TGTGCCACCAGCAGAGATCGGCTAGCGGGGTTGGAGACCCAGTACTTC. It yields the protein CATSRDRLAGLETQYF. The J gene is TRBJ2-5, the V gene TRBV15, with 9 bases matching TRBD2. V lost 0 bases to trimming and J lost 5 bases; unmatched junction nucleotides: 7. Germline-derived CDR1 and CDR2 are LNHNV and YYDKDF (reference sequence). The CDR3 has 16 residues.

This clone was seen just once. The V call is TRBV7-2, the J call TRBJ1-1; D is unclear. The V end lost 5 bases, the J end lost 4 bases, and 11 bases lay between the germline ends. This CDR3 has 13 residues. Germline-derived CDR1 and CDR2 are SGHTA and FQGNSA. The CDR3 nucleotides read TGTGCCAGCAGCCGGAGAATGGGCACTGAAGCTTTCTTT. Protein product: CASSRRMGTEAFF.

The gene calls are TRBV28 and TRBJ1-2; D ambiguous. Germline CDR1 is MDHEN and CDR2 is SYDVKM. This CDR3 is built from 16 residues. V lost 2 bases, J lost 4 bases, and 17 bases lay in between. The CDR3: CASSLLSEGGVYGYTF. In DNA form, the CDR3 reads TGTGCCAGCAGTTTACTGTCGGAGGGAGGCGTCTATGGCTACACCTTC.